In its sample, the clone carrying this T cell receptor beta chain was seen a few times. As yet, its antigen is unknown. Each cDNA held unique molecular identifiers, and template switching gave it a universal primer site. Each CDR3 protein gets one entry after TCRdb re-called the 5' RACE reads with MiXCR. The data show just under 550,000 distinct CDR3 sequences, roughly 15% seen once. The V and J ends lost 8 bases and 0 bases, in that order; junction bases with no gene match: 7. The CDR3 runs 15 residues. Germline loops: CDR1 SGHTA, CDR2 FQGNSA. The data belong to a study of identical twins. Study conclusions and caveats: Beta clonotypes that were abundant in cord blood contained fewer insertions, a pattern absent from memory repertoires. Beta out-of-frame sequences displayed a weaker excess of sharing between twins. It was out-of-frame TCR alpha sharing in monozygotic twins that models underestimated.

These sequences were also reported in another study, on yellow fever vaccine responses in identical twins.

This rearrangement joins TRBV7-2 to TRBJ2-1; 7 bases are shared with TRBD2. This clonotype originated in a woman aged 18-29 years in good health. Material: CD4+ T cells sorted from blood. As DNA, the CDR3 is TGTGCCAGCGTATACGGGAGGAGCTCCTACAATGAGCAGTTCTTC. It specifies CASVYGRSSYNEQFF.